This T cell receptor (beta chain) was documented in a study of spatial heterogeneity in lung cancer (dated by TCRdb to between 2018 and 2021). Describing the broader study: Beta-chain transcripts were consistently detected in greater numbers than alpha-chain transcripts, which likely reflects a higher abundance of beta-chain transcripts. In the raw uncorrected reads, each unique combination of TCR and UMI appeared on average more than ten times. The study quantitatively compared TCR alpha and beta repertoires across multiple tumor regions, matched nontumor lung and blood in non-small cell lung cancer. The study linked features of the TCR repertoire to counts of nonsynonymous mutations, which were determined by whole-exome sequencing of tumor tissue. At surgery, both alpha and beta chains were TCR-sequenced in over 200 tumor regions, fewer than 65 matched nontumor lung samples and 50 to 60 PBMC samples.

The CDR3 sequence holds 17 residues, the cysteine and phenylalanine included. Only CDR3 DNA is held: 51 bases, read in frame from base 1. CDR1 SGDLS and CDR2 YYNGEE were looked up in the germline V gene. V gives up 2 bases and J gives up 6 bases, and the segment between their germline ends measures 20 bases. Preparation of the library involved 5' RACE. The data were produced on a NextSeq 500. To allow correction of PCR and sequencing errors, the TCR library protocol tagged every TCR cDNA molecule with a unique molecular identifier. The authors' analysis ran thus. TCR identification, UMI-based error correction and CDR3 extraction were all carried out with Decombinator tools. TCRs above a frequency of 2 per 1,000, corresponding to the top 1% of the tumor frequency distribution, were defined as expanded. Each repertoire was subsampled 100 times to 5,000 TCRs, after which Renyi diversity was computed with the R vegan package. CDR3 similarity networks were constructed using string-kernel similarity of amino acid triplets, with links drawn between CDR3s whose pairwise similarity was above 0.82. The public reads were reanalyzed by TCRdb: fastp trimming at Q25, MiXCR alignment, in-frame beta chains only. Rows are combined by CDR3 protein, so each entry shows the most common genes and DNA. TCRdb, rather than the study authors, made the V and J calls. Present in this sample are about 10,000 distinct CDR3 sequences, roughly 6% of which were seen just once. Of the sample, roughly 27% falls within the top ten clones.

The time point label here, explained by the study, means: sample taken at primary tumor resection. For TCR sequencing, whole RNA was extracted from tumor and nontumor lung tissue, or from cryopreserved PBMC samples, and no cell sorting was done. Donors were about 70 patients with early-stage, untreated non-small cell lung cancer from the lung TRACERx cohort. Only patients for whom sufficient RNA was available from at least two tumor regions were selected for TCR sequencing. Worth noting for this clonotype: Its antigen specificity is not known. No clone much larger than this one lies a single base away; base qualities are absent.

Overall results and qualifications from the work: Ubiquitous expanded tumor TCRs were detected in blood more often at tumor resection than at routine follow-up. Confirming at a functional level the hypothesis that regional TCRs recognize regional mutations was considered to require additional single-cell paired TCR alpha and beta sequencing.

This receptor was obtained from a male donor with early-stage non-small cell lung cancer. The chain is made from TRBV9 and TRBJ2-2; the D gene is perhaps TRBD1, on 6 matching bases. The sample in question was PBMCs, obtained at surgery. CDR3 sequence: CASSVQGYMIEAGELFF. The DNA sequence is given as TGTGCCAGCAGCGTGCAGGGGTATATGATCGAGGCCGGGGAGCTGTTTTTT.